This TCR beta chain was recovered during a study of spatial heterogeneity in lung cancer. TCRdb reanalysed the 5' RACE reads using MiXCR and keeps one entry per CDR3 protein. This sample carries 55,000 to 70,000 distinct CDR3 sequences, approximately 6% of them seen once, and the ten largest clones take roughly 15%. This clonotype was picked up a small number of times. The time point here: sample taken at primary tumor resection. Sequencing used PBMCs, obtained at surgery. This sequence was found in a female donor with early-stage non-small cell lung cancer.

Here the CDR3 DNA reads TGTGCCAGCAGCTTCCAAGCGGGGAGATACAATGAGCAGTTCTTC. This translates into CASSFQAGRYNEQFF. V is TRBV11-1 and J is TRBJ2-1; TRBD2 matches at 7 bases. The CDR3 length is 15 residues. With V trimmed by 3 bases and J by 4 bases, 6 bases remained unmatched. Per the germline V gene, CDR1 is SGHAT and CDR2 is FQDESV (reference sequence).